The following is a TCR beta chain sequence with its context. Per the authors' pipeline: For nucleated cells, counts were estimated from reference gene primer amplification. Only in-frame clones appear in the TCRdb table, and some are missing; sequencing was by immunoSEQ multiplex PCR. That table is the source of V, J and clone size, and D and trimming were worked out from the DNA. This table holds about 210,000 clones, approximately 86% found once. This entry belongs to a study of blood T cell repertoires in COVID-19. About the study: Samples came from the United States, Italy and Spain, spanning acute and convalescent COVID-19. Nucleic acid was either cDNA or gDNA, and it came from T cells, B-cell-depleted T cells, or PBMCs.

This CDR3 spans 14 amino acids. The germline V gene encodes CDR1 SGHRS and CDR2 YFSETQ. The V segment lost 3 bases and the J segment 7 bases; nucleotides outside the gene matches: 5. The sample was peripheral blood. The chain links TRBV5-1 to TRBJ1-4; TRBD1 agrees at 8 bases. This TCR was recovered from a man aged 60-69 years with acute or convalescent COVID-19. The CDR3 nucleotides are TGCGCCAGCAGCTGGGGCAGGGGGCCTGAAAAACTGTTTTTT. Translated, it gives CASSWGRGPEKLFF.